These 11 T cell receptor beta chains originate from one sample sequenced in a study of Ad26.COV2.S vaccination and SARS-CoV-2 variants. Sequencing was performed with immunoSEQ multiplex PCR; in TCRdb, only in-frame clones are kept and a portion is missing. Of some 500,000 clones listed, approximately 89% are singletons. Stated treatment: about 20 received Ad26.COV2.S at low or high dose, single or two shots; about 5 received placebo; per-sample allocation not given. Samples came from day 63 after the first vaccine or placebo injection. Source: peripheral blood, taken in a trial of Ad26.COV2.S vaccine versus placebo. The receptors derive from a person aged 18-65 years who received the Ad26.COV2.S COVID-19 vaccine or a placebo.

V and J are TRBV5-1 and TRBJ1-2; D might be TRBD1 (5 bases). This CDR3 is built from 14 residues. V lost 5 bases and J 4 bases, leaving 15 bases between the germline ends. Germline V gene data show CDR1 as SGHRS and CDR2 as YFSETQ. The CDR3 loop is CASSSLGAPYGYTF. DNA for the CDR3: TGCGCCAGCAGTAGCCTTGGGGCCCCCTATGGCTACACCTTC.

V and J are TRBV5-4 and TRBJ1-1, with D unclear. V was pared by 0 bases and J by 8 bases, with 5 bases between. Germline CDR1 SGHNT, CDR2 YYREEE (reference sequence). There are 11 residues in the CDR3. CDR3 sequence (DNA): TGTGCCAGCAGCTTGGACAGCGAAGCTTTCTTT. This gives the protein CASSLDSEAFF.

This clone came up a few times. The rearrangement uses TRBV2 and TRBJ1-1; possibly TRBD1 for D (6 bases). The CDR3 is made up of 15 amino acids. V shed 6 bases and J shed 3 bases, with 17 bases lying between them. Germline CDR1 and CDR2: SNHLY and FYNNEI. The CDR3 DNA reads TGTGCCAGCAGAAACAGGGTGACTAGGCACACTGAAGCTTTCTTT. Its translation is CASRNRVTRHTEAFF.

The V gene is TRBV7-6, the J gene TRBJ1-1; 7 positions agree with TRBD1. Looked up from germline, CDR1 is SGHVS and CDR2 is FNYEAQ. The CDR3 totals 16 residues. The junction had 13 bases not matched to a gene; V was cut back by 5 bases and J by 4 bases. The chain's CDR3 is CASSPLQGTFPTEAFF. Here the CDR3 DNA reads TGTGCCAGCAGCCCCCTACAGGGGACTTTCCCCACTGAAGCTTTCTTT.

The chain is built from TRBV5-1 and TRBJ2-2, with 7 bases that match TRBD1. The germline CDR1 and CDR2 sequences are SGHRS and YFSETQ. Trimming took 4 bases from V and 0 from J; bases not matched to a gene: 3. CDR3 length: 15 amino acids. DNA for the CDR3: TGCGCCAGCAGCCTGGACAGGCCGAACACCGGGGAGCTGTTTTTT. This gives the protein CASSLDRPNTGELFF.

The chain carries TRBV19 and TRBJ2-2, with 8 bases matching TRBD1. The V segment lost 10 bases and the J segment 4 bases; nucleotides outside the gene matches: 5. This CDR3 spans 13 amino acids. The germline gives CDR1 LNHDA, CDR2 SQIVND (reference sequence). This CDR3 reads CATQGQGTGELFF. In DNA, the CDR3 is TGTGCCACCCAAGGACAGGGCACCGGGGAGCTGTTTTTT.

The chain carries TRBV25-1 and TRBJ1-6, with D maybe TRBD1 (5 bases). The V gene's germline CDR1 is MGHDK and CDR2 SYGVNS. The CDR3 runs to 15 residues. Between the trimmed V and J ends, which lost 7 bases and 3 bases, there was a span of 13 bases. In DNA form, the CDR3 reads TGTGCCAGCAAAGTGGGACGGATCTATAATTCACCCCTCCACTTT. It specifies CASKVGRIYNSPLHF.

The count of this clone is one. The rearrangement joins TRBV6-5 to TRBJ1-2; D is possibly TRBD1 (5 bases). With 6 bases removed from V and 3 bases from J, the gap between germline ends came to 14 bases. Germline lookup yields CDR1 MNHEY and CDR2 SVGAGI. The CDR3 contains 14 residues. The CDR3 is CASSPIDRDYGYTF. The CDR3 coding sequence is TGTGCCAGCAGCCCAATCGACAGAGACTATGGCTACACCTTC.

The V gene is TRBV24-1, the J gene TRBJ2-5; 14 bases are shared with TRBD2. V lost 4 bases to trimming and J lost 7 bases; unmatched junction nucleotides: 7. This CDR3 contains 16 residues. Germline V gene data show CDR1 as KGHDR and CDR2 as SFDVKD. The CDR3 region has the DNA TGTGCCACCAGTGACTCGGGACTAGCGGGAGTGGGGACCCAGTACTTC. Its protein product is CATSDSGLAGVGTQYF.

The chain is built from TRBV6-6 and TRBJ1-2, with a possible D match to TRBD1 (5 bases). The ends were cut back, 2 bases at V and 4 bases at J, with 11 bases in the middle. The CDR3 runs 14 residues. Per germline, CDR1 MNHNY and CDR2 SVGAGI (reference sequence). The CDR3 is CASSYRGGRYGYTF. For the CDR3, the DNA is TGTGCCAGCAGTTACAGGGGCGGACGCTATGGCTACACCTTC.

The chain combines TRBV3-1 (or the pseudogene TRBV3-2) with TRBJ2-3; 10 nucleotides match TRBD2. CDR1 and CDR2 from the germline V gene are LGHDT and YNNKEL (reference sequence). The CDR3 is 15 residues long. V gave up 8 bases and J gave up 1 base; unmatched junction bases: 6. The CDR3: CASGATSGGTDTQYF. The CDR3 nucleotides read TGTGCCAGCGGGGCCACTAGCGGGGGCACAGATACGCAGTATTTT.